A selection of T cell receptor beta chains follows, all from one sample in a study of PD-1 blockade in classical Hodgkin lymphoma. TCRdb keeps only in-frame clones here, not all; method: immunoSEQ multiplex PCR. Of fewer than 100,000 clones in the sample, approximately 94% were seen once. The material was peripheral blood mononuclear cells (PBMCs), obtained before the fourth cycle of nivolumab. These receptors were obtained from a human donor with classical Hodgkin lymphoma. Both conserved end residues are part of each CDR3. D genes are given only for firm matches. Expanded clones are given a class, and other clones once, few, many or no size at all.

d_call j_call v_call clone_size cdr3_length cdr3_nt cdr3_aa
. TRBJ2-1 TRBV14 . 14 TGTGCCAGCAGCCAAGATGGGGGGGCTTATGAGCAGTTCTTC CASSQDGGAYEQFF
. TRBJ1-5 TRBV30 . 14 TGTGCCTGGGCTCCAGGCGGATCCGGTCAGCCCCAGCATTTT CAWAPGGSGQPQHF
TRBD2 TRBJ2-6 TRBV9 . 18 TGTGCCAGCAGCGTTCGGTACCCAGCGGGAGCTGGGGCCAACGTCCTGACTTTC CASSVRYPAGAGANVLTF
. TRBJ2-7 TRBV27 . 11 TGTGCCAGCAGTAGGGGCTACGAGCAGTACTTC CASSRGYEQYF
. TRBJ2-3 TRBV10-1 . 14 TGCGCCAGCAGTGATTCGACTAGCACAGATACGCAGTATTTT CASSDSTSTDTQYF
. TRBJ2-7 TRBV11-2 . 13 TGTGCCAGCAGCTTAGGCCCGTCCTACGAGCAGTACTTC CASSLGPSYEQYF
TRBD2 TRBJ2-1 TRBV28 . 15 TGTGCCACCAGGGAAACCGGGACTAGCGGCAATGAGCAGTTCTTC CATRETGTSGNEQFF
. TRBJ1-4 TRBV7-9 . 15 TGTGCCAGCAGCTTAGCTCAGGGCATTAATGAAAAACTGTTTTTT CASSLAQGINEKLFF
. TRBJ2-7 TRBV2 . 14 TGTGCCAGCAGTGTAGCGCACAGTACTTACGAGCAGTACTTC CASSVAHSTYEQYF
. TRBJ2-7 TRBV5-4 . 14 TGTGCCAGCAGCTTCGGACCAACAACCTACGAGCAGTACTTC CASSFGPTTYEQYF
. TRBJ2-1 TRBV5-8 . 13 TGTGCCAGCAACCGTTGGAGTTACAATGAGCAGTTCTTC CASNRWSYNEQFF
. TRBJ1-3 TRBV10-3 . 14 TGTGCCACCTCGCCCGGGCAGGGGGGAAACACCATATATTTT CATSPGQGGNTIYF
. TRBJ2-7 TRBV30 . 11 TGTGCCTGGAGTAAGTTTCCCGAGCAGTACTTC CAWSKFPEQYF
TRBD2 TRBJ2-5 TRBV7-9 once 18 TGTGCCAGCAGCTTAGCCCCAGCGCCTTCGGGGGGCCAAGAGACCCAGTACTTC CASSLAPAPSGGQETQYF
. TRBJ2-1 TRBV30 . 10 TGTGCCTGGAGTGGTCCTGAGCAGTTCTTC CAWSGPEQFF
TRBD2 TRBJ2-5 TRBV2 . 14 TGTGCCAGCAGAACCGGGACTATACAAGAGACCCAGTACTTC CASRTGTIQETQYF
. TRBJ1-2 TRBV30 . 16 TGTGCCTGGAGTGCGTGGGTCGGGGTCCAAAACTATGGCTACACCTTC CAWSAWVGVQNYGYTF
TRBD2 TRBJ2-5 TRBV19 . 14 TGTGCCAGTAGTATAATGCTAGCGGTAGAGACCCAGTACTTC CASSIMLAVETQYF
. TRBJ1-1 TRBV6-5 . 15 TGTGCCAGCAGTTACTCTTCAGGGAGGAACACTGAAGCTTTCTTT CASSYSSGRNTEAFF
TRBD2 TRBJ2-1 TRBV29-1 . 15 TGCAGCGTACTGGGGGGATTGACTAGCCCCAATGAGCAGTTCTTC CSVLGGLTSPNEQFF
. TRBJ2-2 TRBV27 . 12 TGTGCCAGCAGCCAGAGCACCGGGGAGCTGTTTTTT CASSQSTGELFF